This T cell receptor beta chain comes out of a study of PD-1 blockade in classical Hodgkin lymphoma. Between the trimmed V and J ends, which lost 0 bases and 0 bases, there was a span of 15 bases. Germline V gene data show CDR1 as SGHAT and CDR2 as FQNNGV. The CDR3 extends over 18 amino acids. Generated by immunoSEQ multiplex PCR, the TCRdb table keeps only in-frame clones and is missing some. The sample consists of about 100,000 clones, about 89% of them appearing once. Autologous stem cell transplantation was followed by relapse in every patient, and brentuximab vedotin exposure varied. The sequences come from peripheral blood mononuclear cells (PBMCs), collected before the second cycle of nivolumab. V is TRBV11-2 and J is TRBJ2-4; D is perhaps TRBD1 (6 bases). This sequence was found in a human donor with classical Hodgkin lymphoma. CDR3 loop: CASSLEGLGATAKNIQYF. The DNA for the CDR3 is TGTGCCAGCAGCTTAGAAGGGTTGGGGGCTACAGCCAAAAACATTCAGTACTTC.